These T cell receptor beta chains were read from a single sample in a study of blood T cell repertoires in COVID-19. Repertoires were generated with immunoSEQ multiplex PCR, while TCRdb's copy carries only in-frame clones and drops some. Of about 190,000 clones listed, under 85% are singletons. The sequenced sample was peripheral blood. Receptor source: a man between 60 and 75 years old with active or convalescent COVID-19. Both conserved end residues are part of each CDR3. Each record gives: J gene, CDR3 length, V gene, CDR3 protein.

j_call: TRBJ1-1; cdr3_length: 12; v_call: TRBV12-3/TRBV12-4; cdr3_aa: CASLGGQGWAFF
j_call: TRBJ1-2; cdr3_length: 14; v_call: TRBV7-2; cdr3_aa: CASSPNRLVYGYTF
j_call: TRBJ1-2; cdr3_length: 14; v_call: TRBV18; cdr3_aa: CASSPGSADGGYTF
j_call: TRBJ2-7; cdr3_length: 15; v_call: TRBV28; cdr3_aa: CASSLISGTGYEQYF
j_call: TRBJ1-2; cdr3_length: 15; v_call: TRBV5-1; cdr3_aa: CASSFGQGADYGYTF
j_call: TRBJ2-3; cdr3_length: 15; v_call: TRBV24-1; cdr3_aa: CATSGSGGRADTQYF
j_call: TRBJ2-7; cdr3_length: 14; v_call: TRBV7-2; cdr3_aa: CASSLRTGPGEQYF
j_call: TRBJ2-7; cdr3_length: 15; v_call: TRBV14; cdr3_aa: CASSQQTGISYEQYF
j_call: TRBJ1-4; cdr3_length: 14; v_call: TRBV19; cdr3_aa: CASSADRDNEKLFF
j_call: TRBJ2-7; cdr3_length: 14; v_call: TRBV19; cdr3_aa: CASSIGQGTYEQYF
j_call: TRBJ2-7; cdr3_length: 13; v_call: TRBV7-9; cdr3_aa: CAGGLAGVYEQYF
j_call: TRBJ2-7; cdr3_length: 16; v_call: TRBV7-6; cdr3_aa: CASSLDGDSVYEEQYF
j_call: TRBJ1-1; cdr3_length: 15; v_call: TRBV28; cdr3_aa: CASSLQGAFFTEAFF
j_call: TRBJ2-2; cdr3_length: 14; v_call: TRBV15; cdr3_aa: CATNNRGPGGELFF
j_call: TRBJ1-3; cdr3_length: 13; v_call: TRBV7-9; cdr3_aa: CASSPEGGNTIYF
j_call: TRBJ2-1; cdr3_length: 17; v_call: TRBV11-3; cdr3_aa: CASSLGVGTSGYNEQFF
j_call: TRBJ2-7; cdr3_length: 15; v_call: TRBV7-2; cdr3_aa: CASSFGGAESYEQYF
j_call: TRBJ2-7; cdr3_length: 13; v_call: TRBV11-2; cdr3_aa: CASSLSGGSAQYF
j_call: TRBJ1-1; cdr3_length: 13; v_call: TRBV12-3/TRBV12-4; cdr3_aa: CASSPFRDKPAFF
j_call: TRBJ1-5; cdr3_length: 14; v_call: TRBV2; cdr3_aa: CASSEIRTGQPQHF
j_call: TRBJ2-3; cdr3_length: 16; v_call: TRBV6-2/TRBV6-3; cdr3_aa: CASSPPGRGSTDTQYF
j_call: TRBJ2-2; cdr3_length: 15; v_call: TRBV7-3; cdr3_aa: CASSSSGANTGELFF
j_call: TRBJ2-5; cdr3_length: 16; v_call: TRBV5-1; cdr3_aa: CASTQPGLAGKETQYF
j_call: TRBJ2-7; cdr3_length: 16; v_call: TRBV10-3; cdr3_aa: CAISQASTGAPYEQYF
j_call: TRBJ1-5; cdr3_length: 11; v_call: TRBV27; cdr3_aa: CASGVNQPQHF
j_call: TRBJ1-2; cdr3_length: 12; v_call: TRBV2; cdr3_aa: CASRDSNYGYTF
j_call: TRBJ2-7; cdr3_length: 18; v_call: TRBV15; cdr3_aa: CATSRGKTSGRLHHEQYF
j_call: TRBJ1-1; cdr3_length: 14; v_call: TRBV6-5; cdr3_aa: CASRQDTSNTEAFF
j_call: TRBJ2-3; cdr3_length: 13; v_call: TRBV4-2; cdr3_aa: CASSQDFGGTQYF
j_call: TRBJ2-5; cdr3_length: 14; v_call: TRBV9; cdr3_aa: CASSVGRGYETQYF
j_call: TRBJ1-2; cdr3_length: 15; v_call: TRBV20-1; cdr3_aa: CSASQPGRGPYGYTF
j_call: TRBJ2-5; cdr3_length: 13; v_call: TRBV20-1; cdr3_aa: CSASPPTRETQYF
j_call: TRBJ1-1; cdr3_length: 15; v_call: TRBV9; cdr3_aa: CASSARGGGNTEAFF
j_call: TRBJ1-5; cdr3_length: 15; v_call: TRBV6-4; cdr3_aa: CASSLRQVRNQPQHF
j_call: TRBJ2-3; cdr3_length: 15; v_call: TRBV24-1; cdr3_aa: CATSDIRASTDTQYF
j_call: TRBJ2-5; cdr3_length: 14; v_call: TRBV28; cdr3_aa: CASSFRYPGQTQYF
j_call: TRBJ1-1; cdr3_length: 12; v_call: TRBV5-1; cdr3_aa: CASSLGDREAFF
j_call: TRBJ2-2; cdr3_length: 15; v_call: TRBV18; cdr3_aa: CASSRTGSVAGELFF
j_call: TRBJ2-7; cdr3_length: 11; v_call: TRBV30; cdr3_aa: CAWTGGYEQYF
j_call: TRBJ2-1; cdr3_length: 13; v_call: TRBV12-3/TRBV12-4; cdr3_aa: CASRATGYNEQFF
j_call: TRBJ2-3; cdr3_length: 15; v_call: TRBV20-1; cdr3_aa: CSASGAGAMTDTQYF
j_call: TRBJ2-3; cdr3_length: 15; v_call: TRBV5-4; cdr3_aa: CASSLGTSEADTQYF
j_call: TRBJ2-7; cdr3_length: 14; v_call: TRBV7-9; cdr3_aa: CASSEGRGSYEQYF
j_call: TRBJ2-1; cdr3_length: 15; v_call: TRBV7-3; cdr3_aa: CASSYSGTVNNEQFF
j_call: TRBJ2-2; cdr3_length: 15; v_call: TRBV7-3; cdr3_aa: CASSFDRPLVGELFF
j_call: TRBJ2-3; cdr3_length: 14; v_call: TRBV9; cdr3_aa: CASSPRTLIDTQYF
j_call: TRBJ2-3; cdr3_length: 12; v_call: TRBV2; cdr3_aa: CASRGLWDTQYF
j_call: TRBJ1-1; cdr3_length: 16; v_call: TRBV18; cdr3_aa: CASSYHRPGENTEAFF